Each of the 5 T cell receptor beta chains below was sequenced from the same sample in a study of early stage breast cancer tumors. Only in-frame clones appear in the TCRdb table, and some are missing; sequencing was by immunoSEQ multiplex PCR. Here the sample spans 70,000 or so clones, approximately 84% being singletons. The sample taken for sequencing was blood. The receptors here all came from a person aged 35 to 50 with breast cancer.

The chain employs TRBV18 and TRBJ1-3; D is possibly TRBD1 (6 bases). V lost 3 bases, J lost 0 bases, and 15 bases lay in between. Germline loops: CDR1 KGHSH, CDR2 LQKENI. This CDR3 spans 17 amino acids. The CDR3 protein is CASSPYRTALSGNTIYF. CDR3 DNA: TGTGCCAGCTCACCCTATCGGACAGCCCTCTCTGGAAACACCATATATTTT.

Regarding this clone: The sample holds other DNA sequences that translate to the same CDR3. The J gene is TRBJ1-2, the V gene TRBV5-1; no clear D gene. Between the trimmed V and J ends, which lost 2 bases and 5 bases, there was a span of 10 bases. Germline CDR1 and CDR2: SGHRS and YFSETQ. The CDR3 runs to 13 residues. In nucleotides, the CDR3 is TGCGCCAGCAGCTTACCCGGGGATTATGGCTACACCTTC. As protein: CASSLPGDYGYTF.

The V call is TRBV7-8, the J call TRBJ2-1, with D possibly matching TRBD2 (5 bases). The CDR3 totals 17 residues. Germline CDR1 is SGHVS and CDR2 is FQNEAQ. Trimming left V 5 bases short and J 0 bases short, with 17 bases between. The CDR3 spells CASSAPGASSSYNEQFF. The CDR3 coding sequence is TGTGCCAGCAGCGCACCGGGTGCTAGCAGCTCCTACAATGAGCAGTTCTTC.

This clone turned up a few times. The CDR3 region is CASSAGGGGKETQYF. The CDR3 region has the DNA TGCGCCAGCAGTGCCGGGGGAGGGGGTAAAGAGACCCAGTACTTC. The gene calls are TRBV10-2 and TRBJ2-5; a possible D gene is TRBD2 (7 bases). This CDR3 spans 15 amino acids. Germline V gene lookup returns CDR1 WSHSY and CDR2 SAAADI. The V and J ends lost 4 bases and 3 bases respectively, with 15 bases between them.

This chain joins TRBV2 and TRBJ1-3; D is ambiguous. The CDR3 sequence is 12 residues long. CDR1 is SNHLY and CDR2 is FYNNEI in the germline V gene. The germline V and J ends were trimmed by 6 bases and 3 bases, with 6 bases remaining between them. The CDR3 protein is CASRADGNTIYF. Here the CDR3 DNA reads TGTGCCAGCAGGGCTGATGGAAACACCATATATTTT.